This TCR beta chain was recorded in a study of blood T cell repertoires in COVID-19. On the study more broadly: Acute and convalescent COVID-19 samples came from the United States, Italy and Spain.

TCRdb's copy holds only in-frame clones and misses some; the assay was immunoSEQ multiplex PCR. The sample records fewer than 350,000 clones, around 88% being singletons. The CDR3 extends over 15 amino acids. In germline, CDR1 is SNHLY, CDR2 FYNNEI. Trimming removed 4 bases from V and 4 bases from J; junction bases left unmatched: 6. Seattle patients were enrolled during active infection and followed longitudinally. Sequenced sample: peripheral blood. This TCR was recovered from a woman younger than 45 with COVID-19, enrolled during active disease. The rearrangement links TRBV2 to TRBJ1-5; 8 nucleotides match TRBD1. In nucleotides, the CDR3 is TGTGCCAGCAGTGGAACCACAGGGGGTAATCAGCCCCAGCATTTT. This gives the protein CASSGTTGGNQPQHF.